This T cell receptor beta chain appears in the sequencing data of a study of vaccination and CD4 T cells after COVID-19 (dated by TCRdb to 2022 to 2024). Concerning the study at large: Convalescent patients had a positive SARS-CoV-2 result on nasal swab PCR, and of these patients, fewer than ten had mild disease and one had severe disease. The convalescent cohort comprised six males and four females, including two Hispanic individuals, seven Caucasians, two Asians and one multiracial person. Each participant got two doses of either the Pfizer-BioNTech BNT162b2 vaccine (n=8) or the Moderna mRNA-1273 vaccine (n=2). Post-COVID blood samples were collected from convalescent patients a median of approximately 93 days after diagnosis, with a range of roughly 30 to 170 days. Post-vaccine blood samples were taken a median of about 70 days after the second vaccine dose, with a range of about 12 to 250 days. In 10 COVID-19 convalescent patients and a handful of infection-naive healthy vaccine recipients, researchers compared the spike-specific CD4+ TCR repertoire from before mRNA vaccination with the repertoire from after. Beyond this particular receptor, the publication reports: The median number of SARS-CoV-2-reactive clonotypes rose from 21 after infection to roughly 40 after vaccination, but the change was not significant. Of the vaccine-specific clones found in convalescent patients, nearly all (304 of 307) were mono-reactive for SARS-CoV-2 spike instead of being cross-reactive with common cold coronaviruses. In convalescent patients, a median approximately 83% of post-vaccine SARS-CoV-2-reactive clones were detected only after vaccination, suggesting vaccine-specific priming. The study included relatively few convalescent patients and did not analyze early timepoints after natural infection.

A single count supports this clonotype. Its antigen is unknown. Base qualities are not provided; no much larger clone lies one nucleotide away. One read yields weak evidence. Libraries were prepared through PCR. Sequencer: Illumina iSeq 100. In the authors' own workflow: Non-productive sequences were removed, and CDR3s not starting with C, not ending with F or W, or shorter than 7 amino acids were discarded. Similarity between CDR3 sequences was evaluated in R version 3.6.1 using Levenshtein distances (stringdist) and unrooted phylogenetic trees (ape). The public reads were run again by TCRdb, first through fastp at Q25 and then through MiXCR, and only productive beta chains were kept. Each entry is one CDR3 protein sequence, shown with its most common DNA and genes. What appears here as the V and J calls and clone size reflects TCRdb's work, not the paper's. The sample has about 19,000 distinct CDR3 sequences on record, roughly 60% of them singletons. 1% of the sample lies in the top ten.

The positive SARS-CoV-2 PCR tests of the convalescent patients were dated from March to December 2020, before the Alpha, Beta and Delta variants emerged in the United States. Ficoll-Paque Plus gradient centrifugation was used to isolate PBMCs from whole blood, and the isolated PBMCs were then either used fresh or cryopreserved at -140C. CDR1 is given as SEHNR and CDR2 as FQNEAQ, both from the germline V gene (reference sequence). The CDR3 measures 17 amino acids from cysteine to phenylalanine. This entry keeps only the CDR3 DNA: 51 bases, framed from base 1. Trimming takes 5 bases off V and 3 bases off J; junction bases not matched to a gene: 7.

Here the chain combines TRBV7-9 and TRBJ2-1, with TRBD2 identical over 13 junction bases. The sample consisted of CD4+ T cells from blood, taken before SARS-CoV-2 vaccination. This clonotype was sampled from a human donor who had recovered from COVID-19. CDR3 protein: CASSRGTSGTLYNEQFF. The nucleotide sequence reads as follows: TGTGCCAGCAGCCGCGGGACTAGCGGGACCCTCTACAATGAGCAGTTCTTC.